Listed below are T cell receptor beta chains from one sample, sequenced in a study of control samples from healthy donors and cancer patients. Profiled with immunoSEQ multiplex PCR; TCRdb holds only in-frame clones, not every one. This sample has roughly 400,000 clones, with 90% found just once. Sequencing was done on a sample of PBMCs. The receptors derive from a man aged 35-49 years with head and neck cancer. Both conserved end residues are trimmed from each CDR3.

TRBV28,ASSLSLQGKAGELF
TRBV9,ASGGGLEQY
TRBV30,AWRGTGWVGAF
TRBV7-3,ASSPGQGETQY
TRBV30,AWSVGIYGYT
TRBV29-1,SVEEPGGYGYT
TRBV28,ASSSPGRGLNTEAF
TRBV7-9,ASSLNPSNQPQH
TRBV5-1,ASRSGQENSPLH
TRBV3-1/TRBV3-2,ASSQHDRAAY
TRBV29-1,SVRAAGGPSHTGELF
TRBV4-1,ASSQGTWPYSNSPLH
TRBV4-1,ASSQPTEKLYEQY
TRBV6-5,ATTQMWKDTQY
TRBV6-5,AVSGGAISGELF
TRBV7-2,ASSPPPGTANYNEQF
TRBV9,ASSVVDGGRTDTQY
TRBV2,ASSDRDNQPQH
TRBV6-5,ASSYSGTSYDEQY
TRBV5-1,ASSFQGNYGYT
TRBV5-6,ASSLGLGSYEQY
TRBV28,ASSYHAEQF
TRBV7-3,ASSHTGGNEQF
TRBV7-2,ASSLGAGGGLYNEQF
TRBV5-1,ASSDRTGVDTDTQY
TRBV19,ASSIDLRGEKLF
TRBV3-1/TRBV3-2,ASSRSAGGSYNEQF
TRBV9,ASSVGDRLNQPQH
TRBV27,ASSLEGTRSLEQY
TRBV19,ASNPRVEDSPLH
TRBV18,ASSQGANRDEQY
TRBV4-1,ASSNRGQGTEAF
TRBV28,ASSPGTGTYEQY
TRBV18,ASSPSGSTDTQY
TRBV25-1,ASSEASNKNTEAF
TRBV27,ASSPPGLAGSGELF
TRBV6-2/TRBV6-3,ASSLPGTGHNEQF
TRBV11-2,ASSLQSPRGEQY
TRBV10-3,ASYKGGTGNTIY
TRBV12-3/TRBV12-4,ASRGDSEAQH
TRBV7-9,ASSMGVGDNSPLH
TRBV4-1,ASSQMQGAYNEQF
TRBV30,AWSRHGTGTYEQY
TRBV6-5,ASAGQAYNEQF
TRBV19,ASSGTGNYEQY
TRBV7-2,ASRQAPAWRELDEQF
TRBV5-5,ASSLAGPRTDTQY
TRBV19,ASRGTGTGSPLH
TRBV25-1,ASSFSTDTQY
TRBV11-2,ASRRNTEAF
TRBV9,ASSERTSGRPDEQF
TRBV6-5,ASSYGQGSEQY
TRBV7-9,ASSPQRIRGYSVGETQY
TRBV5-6,ASSWGTPRANSPLH